The present entry profiles one T cell receptor beta chain with its context. These data come from a study of blood T cell repertoires in COVID-19. Turning to the study itself: The samples span acute and convalescent COVID-19 from the United States, Italy and Spain. The cDNA or gDNA used as material had been derived from T cells, B-cell-depleted T cells, or PBMCs.

In the authors' workflow: Nucleated cell number was recorded as an estimate derived from reference gene primer amplification. Clones were sequenced by immunoSEQ multiplex PCR, and TCRdb holds only the in-frame ones, with some missing. That table furnishes V, J and clone size, whereas the DNA furnished D and trimming. The sample holds around 150,000 clones, around 85% seen once. This CDR3 is built from 13 residues. Germline assignment: CDR1 SGHTA and CDR2 FQGTGA. Trimming pared 5 bases from V and 1 base from J, leaving 8 bases between. The material sequenced was peripheral blood. The chain joins TRBV7-3 to TRBJ1-1; D is unclear. This receptor was taken from a human donor with acute or convalescent COVID-19. The donor label of this sample is uncertain. CDR3 region: CASSPTRNTEAFF. The CDR3 DNA reads TGTGCCAGCAGCCCGACAAGGAACACTGAAGCTTTCTTT.